This TCR beta chain emerged from a study of shared clonotypes between healthy human individuals. CDR1 SGHTA and CDR2 FQGTGA come from the germline V gene. This CDR3 has 15 residues. Trimming removed 5 bases from V and 0 bases from J, with 12 bases in between. About 30,000 T cell genomes (approximately 210 ng DNA) went into each sorted-subset replicate. Assay used: immunoSEQ multiplex PCR; TCRdb lists only in-frame clones, some missing. The sample has approximately 640,000 clones; about 92% are singletons. Findings of the study overall: Generation of non-shared clonotypes was less probable than generation of clonotypes shared by all four donors.

Every donor, a Caucasian adult, lived in Nashville, Tennessee. CD45RO+ cells plus CCR7-negative CD45RA+ TemRA cells formed CD8 memory. For this clone: What it binds is not known.

The chain has TRBV7-3 and TRBJ2-3, with D unresolved. The receptor was isolated from a man aged 18 to 30 in good health. Some clones in this sample may be carry-over from other donors' samples. The sequenced material came from memory CD8+ T cells from PBMCs. As to subset: CD45RO+ cells pooled with CCR7-negative TemRA cells. The CDR3 DNA reads as TGTGCCAGCAGCCCCCGGGCCTTTAGCACAGATACGCAGTATTTT. This codes for CASSPRAFSTDTQYF.